The rows below give T cell receptor beta chains drawn from one sample of a study of shared clonotypes between healthy human individuals. Repertoires were generated with immunoSEQ multiplex PCR, while TCRdb's copy carries only in-frame clones and drops some. The table includes approximately 2.5 million clones, around 90% detected once. The sample taken for sequencing was naive CD4+ T cells sorted from blood. The receptors derive from a man aged 18 to 29 in good health. Both conserved end residues are part of each CDR3. Each record gives: V gene, CDR3 protein.

V gene: TRBV5-1; CDR3 protein: CATTGGWGNTEAFF
V gene: TRBV23-1; CDR3 protein: CATRHREGSYEQYF
V gene: TRBV19; CDR3 protein: CASSPGGILTNEKLFF
V gene: TRBV19; CDR3 protein: CASSTLQGGNTEAFF
V gene: TRBV25-1; CDR3 protein: CASRGDREDNSPLHF
V gene: TRBV2; CDR3 protein: CASSEGTRGRDF
V gene: TRBV11-2; CDR3 protein: CASSLSRETQYF
V gene: TRBV10-1; CDR3 protein: CASSVSRLTGELFF
V gene: TRBV2; CDR3 protein: CASSVVGTTGELFF
V gene: TRBV18; CDR3 protein: CASSLPSGQANSYGYTF
V gene: TRBV18; CDR3 protein: CASSRDRAGANVLTF
V gene: TRBV27; CDR3 protein: CASSLRGSGNTIYF
V gene: TRBV2; CDR3 protein: CASSEGTGMETQYF
V gene: TRBV27; CDR3 protein: CASSFRQGSYSPLHF
V gene: TRBV29-1; CDR3 protein: CSVRGSYEQYF
V gene: TRBV9; CDR3 protein: CASSTNSNQPQHF
V gene: TRBV27; CDR3 protein: CASSLSFEEGYQPQHF
V gene: TRBV7-9; CDR3 protein: CASQGTGIGNTIYF
V gene: TRBV5-6; CDR3 protein: CASSLYQGIENGYTF
V gene: TRBV19; CDR3 protein: CASRGETETQYF
V gene: TRBV19; CDR3 protein: CASSSPTGELFF
V gene: TRBV11-2; CDR3 protein: CASSLDALSGNTIYF
V gene: TRBV11-2; CDR3 protein: CASSQDPNEKLFF
V gene: TRBV18; CDR3 protein: CASSPNTGSSNQPQHF
V gene: TRBV10-3; CDR3 protein: CAISDMGGSGFEQYF
V gene: TRBV19; CDR3 protein: CASSIGTRTGGPLNTEAFF
V gene: TRBV19; CDR3 protein: CASSEGNYNSPLHF
V gene: TRBV19; CDR3 protein: CASSMGQRNTEAFF
V gene: TRBV27; CDR3 protein: CASSLPSGSGRAVGELFF
V gene: TRBV6-1; CDR3 protein: CASSVTGVVYEQYF
V gene: TRBV2; CDR3 protein: CASRASGGTTDTQYF